These 10 T cell receptor beta chains were sequenced from one sample in a study of blood T cell repertoires in COVID-19. TCRdb's table, derived via immunoSEQ multiplex PCR, lists solely in-frame clones and lacks some. The table has some 70,000 clones, roughly 70% seen once. The material sequenced was peripheral blood. The receptors derive from a man aged 55 to 70 with acute or convalescent COVID-19.

This clone was seen at least ten times. The chain recombines TRBV2 with TRBJ2-3; 12 positions agree with TRBD2. From germline, CDR1 is SNHLY and CDR2 FYNNEI. With V trimmed by 3 bases and J by 0 bases, 4 bases remained unmatched. The CDR3 extends over 17 amino acids. The DNA of the CDR3 is TGTGCCAGCAGTGAGGGGACTAGCGGGTATAGCACAGATACGCAGTATTTT. Its translation is CASSEGTSGYSTDTQYF.

The chain joins TRBV28 to TRBJ1-2; unclear D gene. The CDR3 extends over 12 amino acids. Per the germline V gene, CDR1 is MDHEN and CDR2 is SYDVKM. The ends were cut back, 1 base at V and 5 bases at J, with 5 bases in the middle. Written as DNA, the CDR3 is TGTGCCAGCAGTTTATACGGGTATGGCTACACCTTC. It yields the protein CASSLYGYGYTF.

A single count supports this clone. The V call is TRBV19, the J call TRBJ1-5; D is ambiguous. Per the germline V gene, CDR1 is LNHDA and CDR2 is SQIVND (reference sequence). Trimming cost V 0 bases and J 4 bases, with 7 bases left between them. There are 14 residues in the CDR3. CDR3 coding DNA: TGTGCCAGTAGTATAGATTTATCGAATCAGCCCCAGCATTTT. The encoded protein is CASSIDLSNQPQHF.

This clone was counted once. V and J are TRBV19 and TRBJ2-1; 10 bases agree with TRBD2. CDR1 LNHDA and CDR2 SQIVND come from the germline V gene (reference sequence). V lost 6 bases, J lost 5 bases, and 7 bases stayed unmatched. The CDR3 runs 15 residues. The CDR3 region has the DNA TGTGCCAGTAGGCGAATAGCGGGAGGCGACAATGAGCAGTTCTTC. This encodes CASRRIAGGDNEQFF.

The chain is built from TRBV2 and TRBJ2-2; 8 nucleotides agree with TRBD1. J lost 3 bases, V lost 4 bases, and 4 bases had no gene match. The germline V gene has CDR1 SNHLY and CDR2 FYNNEI. This CDR3 has 15 amino acids. The CDR3, as DNA: TGTGCCAGCAGTGGCAGGGGGCGGCACACCGGGGAGCTGTTTTTT. Translated, it gives CASSGRGRHTGELFF.

CDR3 sequence (DNA): TGTGCCATTGGACAGGGAAGGACGGATACGCAGTATTTT. It is translated as CAIGQGRTDTQYF. V gene TRBV24-1 combines with J gene TRBJ2-3; 8 nucleotides align to TRBD1. The CDR3 loop spans 13 amino acids. The germline CDR1 and CDR2 sequences are KGHDR and SFDVKD. The junction had 9 bases not matched to a gene; V was cut back by 11 bases and J by 6 bases.

The V and J genes are TRBV5-1 and TRBJ2-1, with TRBD2 identical over 7 bases. Germline CDR1 is SGHRS and CDR2 is YFSETQ. V dropped 3 bases and J dropped 7; count of bases not matched to a gene: 16. This CDR3 has 17 amino acids. CDR3 nucleotide sequence: TGCGCCAGCAGCTCCTTGAGGGGAGCGGGAAGAGGGAATGAGCAGTTCTTC. This codes for CASSSLRGAGRGNEQFF.

The rearrangement links TRBV5-4 to TRBJ2-3; TRBD1 might be the D (5 bases). Germline values: CDR1 SGHNT, CDR2 YYREEE (reference sequence). The CDR3 covers 13 residues. V gave up 4 bases and J gave up 6 bases, with 12 bases separating them. CDR3 coding DNA: TGTGCCAGCAGCCCTAGACAGCCCGATACGCAGTATTTT. It is translated as CASSPRQPDTQYF. Looking up the rest from reference TRBV5-4 and TRBJ2-3 gives the full variable domain: ETGVTQSPTHLIKTRGQQVTLRCSSQSGHNTVSWYQQALGQGPQFIFQYYREEENGRGNFPPRFSGLQFPNYSSELNVNALELDDSALYLCASSPRQPDTQYFGPGTRLTVL.

The chain links TRBV25-1 to TRBJ1-3; D is possibly TRBD1 (5 bases). The CDR3 length is 15 residues. V lost 8 bases, J lost 4 bases, and 18 bases lay in between. CDR1 is MGHDK, CDR2 SYGVNS, per germline. Here the CDR3 DNA reads TGTGCCAGCCCCCAAAAACCTCACAGGGGAAACACCATATATTTT. Its translation is CASPQKPHRGNTIYF.

The chain employs TRBV9 and TRBJ1-1; 8 bases are shared with TRBD1. The junction had 12 bases not matched to a gene; V was cut back by 2 bases and J by 9 bases. This CDR3 comprises 15 residues. CDR1 SGDLS and CDR2 YYNGEE come from the germline V gene. The DNA for the CDR3 is TGTGCCAGCAGCGTTAGGACAGGGCTGTCGGCGAAAGCTTTCTTT. Amino acid sequence: CASSVRTGLSAKAFF. Together with reference TRBV9 and TRBJ1-1, the CDR3 gives the full variable domain: DSGVTQTPKHLITATGQRVTLRCSPRSGDLSVYWYQQSLDQGLQFLIQYYNGEERAKGNILERFSAQQFPDLHSELNLSSLELGDSALYFCASSVRTGLSAKAFFGQGTRLTVV.